The subject of this entry is one T cell receptor (beta chain). This specimen belongs to a study of technical replicates of blood from a handful of donors. V lost 3 bases and J 5 bases, leaving 20 bases between the germline ends. CDR1 is MNHNS, CDR2 SASEGT, per germline. The CDR3 sequence is 17 residues long. TCRdb's table, derived via immunoSEQ multiplex PCR, lists solely in-frame clones and lacks some. The table has some 11,000 clones, over 85% seen once; the top ten hold 5.5% to 7.5%. Sequenced: PBMCs. The receptor comes from a human donor in good health. This chain links TRBV6-1 with TRBJ2-1, with a tentative D call TRBD2 (7 bases). The CDR3 here is CASSDGWGGATDNEQFF. The CDR3 region has the DNA TGTGCCAGCAGTGACGGCTGGGGGGGGGCGACCGACAATGAGCAGTTCTTC.